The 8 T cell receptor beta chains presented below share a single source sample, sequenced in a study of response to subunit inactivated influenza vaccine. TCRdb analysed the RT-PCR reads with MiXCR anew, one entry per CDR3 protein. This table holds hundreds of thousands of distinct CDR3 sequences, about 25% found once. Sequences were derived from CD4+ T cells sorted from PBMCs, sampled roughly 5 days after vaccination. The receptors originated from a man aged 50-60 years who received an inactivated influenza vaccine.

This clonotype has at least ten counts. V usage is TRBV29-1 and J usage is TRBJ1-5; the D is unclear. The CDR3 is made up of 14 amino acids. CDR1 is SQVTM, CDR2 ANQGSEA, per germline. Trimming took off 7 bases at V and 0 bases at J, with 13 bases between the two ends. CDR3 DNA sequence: TGCAGCGGGTCCCTCTGTTTTAGCAATCAGCCCCAGCATTTT. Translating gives CSGSLCFSNQPQHF.

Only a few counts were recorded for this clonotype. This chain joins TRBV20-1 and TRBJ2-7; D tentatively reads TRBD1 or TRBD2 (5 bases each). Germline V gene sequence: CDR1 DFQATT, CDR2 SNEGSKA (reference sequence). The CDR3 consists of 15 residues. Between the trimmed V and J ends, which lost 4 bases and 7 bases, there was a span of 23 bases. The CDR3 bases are TGCAGTGCTACGCTACAGGAAGGACTTGGTACTGAGCAGTACTTC. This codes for CSATLQEGLGTEQYF.

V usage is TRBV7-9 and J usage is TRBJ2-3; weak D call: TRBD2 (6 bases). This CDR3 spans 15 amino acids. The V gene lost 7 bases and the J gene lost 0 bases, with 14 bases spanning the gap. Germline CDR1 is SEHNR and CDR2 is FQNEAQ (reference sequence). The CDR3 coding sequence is TGTGCCAGCACCCCTGGGACTTCTAGCACAGATACGCAGTATTTT. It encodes CASTPGTSSTDTQYF.

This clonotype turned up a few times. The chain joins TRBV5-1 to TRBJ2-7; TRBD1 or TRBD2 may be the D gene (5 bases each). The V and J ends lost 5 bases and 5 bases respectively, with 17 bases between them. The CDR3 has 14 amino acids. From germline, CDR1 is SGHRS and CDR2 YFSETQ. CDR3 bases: TGCGCCAGCAGTGCTTTGGAGTGGGACCACGAGCAGTACTTC. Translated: CASSALEWDHEQYF.

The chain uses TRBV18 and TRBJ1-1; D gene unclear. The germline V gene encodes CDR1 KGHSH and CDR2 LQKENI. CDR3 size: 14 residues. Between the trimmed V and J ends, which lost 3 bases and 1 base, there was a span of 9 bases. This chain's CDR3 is CASSPQDWNTEAFF. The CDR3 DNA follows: TGTGCCAGCTCACCGCAGGACTGGAACACTGAAGCTTTCTTT.

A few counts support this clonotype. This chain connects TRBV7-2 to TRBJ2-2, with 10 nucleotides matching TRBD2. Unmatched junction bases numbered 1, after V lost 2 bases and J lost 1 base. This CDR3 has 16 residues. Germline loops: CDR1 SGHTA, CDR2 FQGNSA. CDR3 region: CASSLWTSGNTGELFF. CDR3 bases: TGTGCCAGCAGCTTATGGACTAGCGGGAACACCGGGGAGCTGTTTTTT.

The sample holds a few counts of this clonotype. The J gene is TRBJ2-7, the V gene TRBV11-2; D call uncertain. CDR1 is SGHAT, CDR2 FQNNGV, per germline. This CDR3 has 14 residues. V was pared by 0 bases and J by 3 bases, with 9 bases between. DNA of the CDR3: TGTGCCAGCAGCTTAGAGGCCAGAAACTACGAGCAGTACTTC. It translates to CASSLEARNYEQYF.

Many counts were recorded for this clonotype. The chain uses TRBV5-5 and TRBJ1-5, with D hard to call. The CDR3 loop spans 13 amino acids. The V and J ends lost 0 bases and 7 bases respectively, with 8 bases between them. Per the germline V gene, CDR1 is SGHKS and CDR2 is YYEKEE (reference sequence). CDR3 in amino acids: CASSLGSQQPQHF. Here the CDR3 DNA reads TGTGCCAGCAGCTTGGGGTCACAGCAGCCCCAGCATTTT.